Sequencing of this T cell receptor beta chain was carried out in a study of T cell responses to AZD1222 COVID-19 vaccine. Background on the study: Recipients boosted at about 4 weeks or about 12 weeks are pooled. Whole-study findings and limits: Spike-spanning, vaccine-associated CD4 TCRs were dominant at 160-218 and 743-854. Mostly white British, mostly female donors; authors suggested clonal diversity may be underestimated. Samples come after the peak T cell response, not at day 14.

Germline V CDR1 and CDR2: SGHRS, YFSETQ. The CDR3 covers 15 residues. The V gene lost 0 bases and the J gene lost 2 bases, with 10 bases spanning the gap. Clones were read by immunoSEQ multiplex PCR, and TCRdb kept only the in-frame ones, dropping some. The sample lists about 100,000 clones, 80% to 95% seen once, with roughly 1.8% in the top ten. Notes on this clone: Its specificity is unknown.

This TCR came from an adult in good health. Sequenced material: peripheral blood, taken on day 0 of AZD1222 vaccination. The genes are TRBV5-1 and TRBJ2-3; perhaps TRBD2 as D (6 bases). CDR3 residues: CASSLGGTNTDTQYF. The CDR3 nucleotides are TGCGCCAGCAGCTTGGGCGGGACGAACACAGATACGCAGTATTTT.